This T cell receptor (beta chain) appears in the sequencing data of a study of blood T cells in healthy people across ages. Study-level points and caveats: It was not known whether donors were CMV positive (a possible confounder of expanded clonotype changes).

As to this clonotype: What it binds is unknown.

Primers used in a second PCR of roughly 6 to 11 cycles were a sample-barcoded 5' primer and a J-beta primer mix. A tag from a template-switch adaptor with 12 random nucleotides marked each cDNA molecule. TCRdb passed the 5' RACE reads through MiXCR, listing each CDR3 protein once. The sample has about 640,000 distinct CDR3 sequences; under 70% are singletons. Isolated per sample were at least 7 million PBMCs. Trimming took 3 bases from V and 7 from J, leaving 11 bases between them. The CDR3 is made up of 13 amino acids. Germline V gene sequence: CDR1 SGHDT, CDR2 YYEEEE. This TCR was recovered from a man in his 60s in good health. Sequencing used blood. V and J are TRBV5-6 and TRBJ1-5; D is ambiguous. As DNA, the CDR3 is TGTGCCAGCAGCTCCCTCACGGGCCAGCCCCAGCATTTT. It is translated as CASSSLTGQPQHF.